This T cell receptor (beta chain) was obtained from a study of cytomegalovirus exposure and HLA in healthy donors. About the research overall: About 80 million unique TCRs from HLA-typed donors made up an early data release. Of roughly 400 genotyped donors, 80% to 85% grouped in the Caucasian-associated ancestry cluster.

This CDR3 is built from 15 residues. J gave up 8 bases and V 3 bases, and 8 bases lay outside the gene matches. Germline V lookup: CDR1 SNHLY, CDR2 FYNNEI. Both 60 Vbeta primers and 13 Jbeta primers went into the PCR. Profiled with immunoSEQ multiplex PCR; TCRdb holds only in-frame clones, not every one. This sample has about 120,000 clones, with around 74% found just once. The clonotype comes from a man aged 60-69 years in good health and CMV-seropositive. The chain employs TRBV2 and TRBJ2-1; 9 positions match TRBD2. What was sequenced was PBMCs. The CDR3 sequence is CASSDASGGWDEQFF. In nucleotides, the CDR3 is TGTGCCAGCAGTGACGCGAGCGGGGGGTGGGATGAGCAGTTCTTC. Variable domain in full (rest from reference TRBV2 and TRBJ2-1): EPEVTQTPSHQVTQMGQEVILRCVPISNHLYFYWYRQILGQKVEFLVSFYNNEISEKSEIFDDQFSVERPDGSNFTLKIRSTKLEDSAMYFCASSDASGGWDEQFFGPGTRLTVL.